This T cell receptor beta chain originates from a study of glioma-infiltrating T cells. Study results and caveats: Tissue-blood divergence was below expectation in non-neoplastic patients, above in gliomas.

This clonotype was recorded a few times. The antigen is not known. Amplification of TCR alpha and beta CDR3 regions from RNA used iRepertoire nested multiplex PCR. MiXCR was run by TCRdb on the multiplex PCR reads, yielding one entry per CDR3 protein. This table holds over 120,000 distinct CDR3 sequences, about two fifths found once. V gave up 5 bases and J gave up 8 bases, with 13 bases separating them. The CDR3 has 13 amino acids. The chain carries TRBV12-3 or TRBV12-4 and TRBJ2-1, with D uncertain. Source material: glioma tissue, nonneoplastic brain tissue, or PBMCs (not recorded which). The receptor's source is a human donor with low-grade glioma or glioblastoma, undergoing nonglioma brain surgery, or in good health (not recorded which). The CDR3 sequence is CASSGDHWDEQFF. The DNA of the CDR3 is TGTGCCAGCAGTGGCGACCATTGGGATGAGCAGTTCTTC.